The clone carrying this T cell receptor (beta chain) was seen a few times. The data originate from a study of response to subunit inactivated influenza vaccine. This CDR3 is built from 13 residues. Germline CDR1 LGHNA, CDR2 YSLEER. V shed 1 base and J 7 bases; nucleotides not matched to a gene: 1. A single record per CDR3 protein comes from TCRdb applying MiXCR to the RT-PCR reads. The sample has a few hundred thousand distinct CDR3 sequences; 21% are singletons. The rearrangement links TRBV4-3 to TRBJ2-1; 7 positions match TRBD1. This receptor was identified in a man between 50 and 69 years old who received an inactivated influenza vaccine. The material was PBMCs from blood, obtained 21 months after vaccination. The CDR3 spells CASSQVQGNEQFF. DNA for the CDR3: TGCGCCAGCAGCCAAGTACAGGGGAATGAGCAGTTCTTC.